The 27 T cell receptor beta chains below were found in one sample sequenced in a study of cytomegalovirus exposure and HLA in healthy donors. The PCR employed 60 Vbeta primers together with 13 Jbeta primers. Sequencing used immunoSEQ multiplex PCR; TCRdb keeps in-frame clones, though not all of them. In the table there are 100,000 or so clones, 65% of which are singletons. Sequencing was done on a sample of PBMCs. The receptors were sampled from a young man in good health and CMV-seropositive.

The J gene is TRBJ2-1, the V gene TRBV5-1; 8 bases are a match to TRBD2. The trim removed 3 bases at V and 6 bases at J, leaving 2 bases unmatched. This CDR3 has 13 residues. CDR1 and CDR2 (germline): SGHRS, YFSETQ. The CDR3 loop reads CASSWAGGNEQFF. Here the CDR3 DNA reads TGCGCCAGCAGCTGGGCGGGGGGCAATGAGCAGTTCTTC.

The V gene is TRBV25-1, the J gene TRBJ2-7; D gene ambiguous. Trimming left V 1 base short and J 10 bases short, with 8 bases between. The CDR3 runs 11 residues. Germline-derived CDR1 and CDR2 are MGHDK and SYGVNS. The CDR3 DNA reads TGTGCCAGCAGTGAATCGGTAGCTCAGTACTTC. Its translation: CASSESVAQYF.

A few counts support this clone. The CDR3 bases are TGTGCCAGCAGGCCAGGGCTGGAGGCCAACGTCCTGACTTTC. Translation gives CASRPGLEANVLTF. The chain uses TRBV13 and TRBJ2-6, with a weak D call TRBD1 (5 bases). Germline V gene data show CDR1 as PRHDT and CDR2 as FYEKMQ (reference sequence). The ends were cut back, 6 bases at V and 6 bases at J, with 12 bases in the middle. CDR3 length: 14 residues. The variable domain in full, completed from reference TRBV13 and TRBJ2-6, reads AAGVIQSPRHLIKEKRETATLKCYPIPRHDTVYWYQQGPGQDPQFLISFYEKMQSDKGSIPDRFSAQQFSDYHSELNMSSLELGDSALYFCASRPGLEANVLTFGAGSRLTVL.

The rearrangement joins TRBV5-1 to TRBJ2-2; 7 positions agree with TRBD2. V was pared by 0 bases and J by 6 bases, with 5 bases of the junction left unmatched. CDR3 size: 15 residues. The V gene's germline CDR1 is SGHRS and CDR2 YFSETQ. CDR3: CASSLVSGRAGELFF. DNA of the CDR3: TGCGCCAGCAGCTTGGTTAGCGGGCGAGCCGGGGAGCTGTTTTTT.

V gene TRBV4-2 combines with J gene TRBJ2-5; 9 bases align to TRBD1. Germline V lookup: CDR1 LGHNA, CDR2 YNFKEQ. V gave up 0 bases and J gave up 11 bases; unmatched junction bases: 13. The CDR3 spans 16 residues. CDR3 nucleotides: TGTGCCAGCAGCCAAGATCAGGACAGGGGACGTTGGGAGCAGTACTTC. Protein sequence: CASSQDQDRGRWEQYF.

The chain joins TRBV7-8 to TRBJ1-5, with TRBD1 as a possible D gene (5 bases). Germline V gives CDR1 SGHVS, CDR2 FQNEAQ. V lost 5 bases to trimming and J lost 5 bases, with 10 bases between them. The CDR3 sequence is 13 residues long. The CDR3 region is CASSRTGDQPQHF. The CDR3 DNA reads TGTGCCAGCAGCCGGACGGGGGATCAGCCCCAGCATTTT.

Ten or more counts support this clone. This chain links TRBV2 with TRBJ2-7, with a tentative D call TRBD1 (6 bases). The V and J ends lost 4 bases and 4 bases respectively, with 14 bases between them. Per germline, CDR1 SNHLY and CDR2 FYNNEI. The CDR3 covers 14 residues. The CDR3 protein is CASSVGQGMYEQYF. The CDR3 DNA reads TGTGCCAGCAGTGTGGGGCAGGGGATGTACGAGCAGTACTTC.

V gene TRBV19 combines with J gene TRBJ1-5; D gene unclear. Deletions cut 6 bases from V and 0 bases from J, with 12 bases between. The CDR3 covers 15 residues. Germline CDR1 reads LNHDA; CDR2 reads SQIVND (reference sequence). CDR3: CASRTWGDSNQPQHF. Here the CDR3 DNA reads TGTGCCAGTAGGACTTGGGGAGATAGCAATCAGCCCCAGCATTTT.

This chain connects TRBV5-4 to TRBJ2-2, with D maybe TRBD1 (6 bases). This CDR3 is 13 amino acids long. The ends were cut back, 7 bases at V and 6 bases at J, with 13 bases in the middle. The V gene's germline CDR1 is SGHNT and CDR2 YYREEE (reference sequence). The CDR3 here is CASQDRVSGELFF. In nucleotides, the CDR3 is TGTGCCAGCCAGGACAGAGTCTCCGGGGAGCTGTTTTTT.

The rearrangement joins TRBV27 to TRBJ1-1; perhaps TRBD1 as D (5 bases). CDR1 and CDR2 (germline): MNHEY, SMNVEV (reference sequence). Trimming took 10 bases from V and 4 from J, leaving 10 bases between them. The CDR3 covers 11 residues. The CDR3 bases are TGTGCCACCCGGACATCCACTGAAGCTTTCTTT. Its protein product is CATRTSTEAFF.

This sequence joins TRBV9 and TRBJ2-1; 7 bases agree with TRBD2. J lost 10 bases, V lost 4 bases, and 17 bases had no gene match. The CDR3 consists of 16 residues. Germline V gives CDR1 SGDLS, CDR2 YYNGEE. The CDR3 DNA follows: TGTGCCAGCAGCACCCCCGGGACTACCCTACCGAGGGAGCAGTTCTTC. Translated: CASSTPGTTLPREQFF.

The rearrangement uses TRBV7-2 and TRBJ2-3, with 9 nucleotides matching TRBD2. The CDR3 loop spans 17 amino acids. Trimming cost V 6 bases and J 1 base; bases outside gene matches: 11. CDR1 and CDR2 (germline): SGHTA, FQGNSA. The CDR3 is CASSKGLAGRGTDTQYF. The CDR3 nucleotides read TGTGCCAGCAGTAAGGGGCTAGCGGGGCGCGGCACAGATACGCAGTATTTT.

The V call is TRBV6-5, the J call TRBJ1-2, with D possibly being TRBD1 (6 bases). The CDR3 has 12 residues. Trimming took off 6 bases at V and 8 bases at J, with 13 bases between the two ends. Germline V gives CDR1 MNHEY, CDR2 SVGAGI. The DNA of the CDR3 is TGTGCCAGCAGGTCAACAGGGTGGGGCTACACCTTC. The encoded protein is CASRSTGWGYTF.

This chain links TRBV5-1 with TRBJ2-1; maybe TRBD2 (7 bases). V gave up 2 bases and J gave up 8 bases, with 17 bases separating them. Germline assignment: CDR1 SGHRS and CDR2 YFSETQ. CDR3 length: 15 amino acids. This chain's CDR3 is CASSLGGGALDEQFF. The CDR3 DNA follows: TGCGCCAGCAGCTTAGGAGGGGGGGCTCTCGATGAGCAGTTCTTC.

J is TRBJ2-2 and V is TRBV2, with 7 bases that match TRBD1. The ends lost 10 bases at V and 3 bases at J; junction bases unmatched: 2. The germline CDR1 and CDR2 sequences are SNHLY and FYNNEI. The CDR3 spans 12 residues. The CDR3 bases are TGTGCCACCCAGGGGGACACCGGGGAGCTGTTTTTT. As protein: CATQGDTGELFF. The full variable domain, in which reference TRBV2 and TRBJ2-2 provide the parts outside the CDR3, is EPEVTQTPSHQVTQMGQEVILRCVPISNHLYFYWYRQILGQKVEFLVSFYNNEISEKSEIFDDQFSVERPDGSNFTLKIRSTKLEDSAMYFCATQGDTGELFFGEGSRLTVL.

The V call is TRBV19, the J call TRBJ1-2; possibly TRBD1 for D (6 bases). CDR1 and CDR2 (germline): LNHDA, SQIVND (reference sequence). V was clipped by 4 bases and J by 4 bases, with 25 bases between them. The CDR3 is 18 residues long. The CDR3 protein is CASSSESFGGVLIYGYTF. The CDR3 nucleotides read TGTGCCAGTAGTAGCGAATCGTTTGGGGGCGTACTAATCTATGGCTACACCTTC.

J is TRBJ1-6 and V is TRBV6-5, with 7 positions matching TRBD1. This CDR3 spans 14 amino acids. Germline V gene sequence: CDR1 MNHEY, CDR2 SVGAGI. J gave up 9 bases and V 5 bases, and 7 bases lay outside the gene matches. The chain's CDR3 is CASSLTTGRSPLHF. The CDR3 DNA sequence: TGTGCCAGCAGTCTCACGACAGGGCGTTCACCCCTCCACTTT.

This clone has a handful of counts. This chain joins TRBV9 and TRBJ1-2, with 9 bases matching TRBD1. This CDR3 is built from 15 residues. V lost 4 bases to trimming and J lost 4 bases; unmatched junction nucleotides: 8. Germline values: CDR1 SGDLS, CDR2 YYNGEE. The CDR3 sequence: CASSNPGQGSYGYTF. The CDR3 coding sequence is TGTGCCAGCAGCAACCCGGGACAGGGCAGCTATGGCTACACCTTC.

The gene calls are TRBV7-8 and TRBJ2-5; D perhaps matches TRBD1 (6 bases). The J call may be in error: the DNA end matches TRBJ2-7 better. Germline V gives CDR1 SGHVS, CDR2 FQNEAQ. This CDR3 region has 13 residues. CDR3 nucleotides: TGTGCCAGCAGCGAATCACAGGGTTACGAGCAGTACTTC. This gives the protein CASSESQGYEQYF.

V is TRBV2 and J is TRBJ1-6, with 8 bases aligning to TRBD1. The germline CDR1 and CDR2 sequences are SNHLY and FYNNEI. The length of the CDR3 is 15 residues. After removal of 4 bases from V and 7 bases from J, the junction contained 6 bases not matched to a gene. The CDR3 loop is CASSALGQANSPLHF. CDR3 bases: TGTGCCAGCAGTGCTTTGGGACAGGCAAATTCACCCCTCCACTTT.

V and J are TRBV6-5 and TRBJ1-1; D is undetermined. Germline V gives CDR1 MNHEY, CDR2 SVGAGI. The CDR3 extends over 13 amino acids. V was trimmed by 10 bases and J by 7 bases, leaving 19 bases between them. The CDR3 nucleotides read TGTGCCATCATTGAGGGCCCTTATGGTGAAGCTTTCTTT. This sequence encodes CAIIEGPYGEAFF.

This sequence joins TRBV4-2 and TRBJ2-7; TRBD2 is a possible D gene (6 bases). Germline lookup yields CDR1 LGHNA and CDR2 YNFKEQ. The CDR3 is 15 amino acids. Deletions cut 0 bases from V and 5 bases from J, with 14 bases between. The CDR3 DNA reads TGTGCCAGCAGCCAAGATCCCAGGGCTAGCGACGAGCAGTACTTC. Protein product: CASSQDPRASDEQYF.

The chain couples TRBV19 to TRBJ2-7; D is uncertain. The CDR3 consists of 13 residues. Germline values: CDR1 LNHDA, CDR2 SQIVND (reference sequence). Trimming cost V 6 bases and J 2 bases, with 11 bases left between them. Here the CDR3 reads CASSWSKTYEQYF. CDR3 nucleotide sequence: TGTGCCAGTAGCTGGAGTAAAACCTACGAGCAGTACTTC.

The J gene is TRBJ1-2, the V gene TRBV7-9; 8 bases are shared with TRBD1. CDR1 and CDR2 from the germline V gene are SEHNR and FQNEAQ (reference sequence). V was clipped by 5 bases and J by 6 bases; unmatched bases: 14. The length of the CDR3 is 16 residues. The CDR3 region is CASSDPGQERRDGYTF. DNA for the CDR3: TGTGCCAGCAGCGACCCGGGACAGGAGCGAAGGGATGGCTACACCTTC.

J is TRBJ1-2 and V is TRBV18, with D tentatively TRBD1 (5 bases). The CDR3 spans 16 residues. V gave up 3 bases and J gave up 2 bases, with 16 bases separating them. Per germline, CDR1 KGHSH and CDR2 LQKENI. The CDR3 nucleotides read TGTGCCAGCTCACCTCGCCCGGGGGAAGGGAACTATGGCTACACCTTC. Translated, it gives CASSPRPGEGNYGYTF.

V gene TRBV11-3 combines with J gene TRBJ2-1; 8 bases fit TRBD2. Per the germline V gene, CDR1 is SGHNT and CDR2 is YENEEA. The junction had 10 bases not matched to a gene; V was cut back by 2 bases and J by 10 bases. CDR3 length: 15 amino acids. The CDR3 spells CASSLRAGGPNEQFF. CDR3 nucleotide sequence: TGTGCCAGCAGCTTAAGGGCGGGGGGACCGAACGAGCAGTTCTTC.

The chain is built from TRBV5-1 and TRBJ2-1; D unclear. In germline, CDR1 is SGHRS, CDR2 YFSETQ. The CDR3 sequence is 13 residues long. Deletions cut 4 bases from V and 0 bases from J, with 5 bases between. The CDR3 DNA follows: TGCGCCAGCAGCCCAGACTCCTACAATGAGCAGTTCTTC. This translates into CASSPDSYNEQFF.